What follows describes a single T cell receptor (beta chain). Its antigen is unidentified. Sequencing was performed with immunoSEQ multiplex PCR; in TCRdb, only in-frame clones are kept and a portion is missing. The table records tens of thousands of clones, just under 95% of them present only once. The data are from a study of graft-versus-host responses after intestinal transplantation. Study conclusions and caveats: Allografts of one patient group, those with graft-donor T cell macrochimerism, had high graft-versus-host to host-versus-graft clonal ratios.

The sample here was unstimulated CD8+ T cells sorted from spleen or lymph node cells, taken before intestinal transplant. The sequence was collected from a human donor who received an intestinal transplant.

In DNA, the CDR3 is TGCGCCAGCAGCCAAGGGGGGTATGAGCAGTTCTTC. It is translated as CASSQGGYEQFF. This rearrangement joins TRBV5-1 to TRBJ2-1; perhaps D is TRBD1 or TRBD2 (6 bases each). CDR3 length: 12 amino acids. Germline V gives CDR1 SGHRS, CDR2 YFSETQ. The V end lost 4 bases, the J end lost 8 bases, and 10 bases lay between the germline ends.